This TCR beta chain was recovered during a study of Ad26.COV2.S vaccination and SARS-CoV-2 variants. Treatment specified: around 19 received Ad26.COV2.S at low or high dose, single or two shots; about 5 received placebo; per-sample allocation not given. Sampling was performed 63 days after the first vaccine or placebo injection. Notes on this clone: Its antigen is undetermined.

Regarding the study as a whole: Non-spike TCR breadth showed similarity between vaccine and placebo recipients.

Clones were read by immunoSEQ multiplex PCR, and TCRdb kept only the in-frame ones, dropping some. The table shows around 370,000 clones, with approximately 81% occurring only once. The sequences come from peripheral blood, collected in a trial of Ad26.COV2.S vaccine versus placebo. The receptor was isolated from a person aged 18-65 years who received the Ad26.COV2.S COVID-19 vaccine or a placebo.

This CDR3 is CASSQEATGSGANVLTF. CDR3 coding DNA: TGCGCCAGCAGCCAAGAAGCTACCGGTTCAGGGGCCAACGTCCTGACTTTC. The chain links TRBV4-1 to TRBJ2-6; D gene uncertain. CDR3 length: 17 residues. Germline V CDR1 and CDR2: MGHRA, YSYEKL. V lost 0 bases and J lost 4, with 13 bases in between.